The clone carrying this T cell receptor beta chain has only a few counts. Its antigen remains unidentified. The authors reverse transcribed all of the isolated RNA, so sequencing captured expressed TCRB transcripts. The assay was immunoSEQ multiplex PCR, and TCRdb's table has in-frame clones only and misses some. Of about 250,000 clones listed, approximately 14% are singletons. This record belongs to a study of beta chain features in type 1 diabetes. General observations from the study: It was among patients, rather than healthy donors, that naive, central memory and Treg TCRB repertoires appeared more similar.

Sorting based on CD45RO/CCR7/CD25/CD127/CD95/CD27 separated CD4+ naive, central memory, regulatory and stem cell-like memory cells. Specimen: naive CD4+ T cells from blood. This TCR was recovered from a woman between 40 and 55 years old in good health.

The CDR3 DNA follows: TGCAGCGTTTTGGGGGGGGGACTCCTGGAGGGGTTCTTC. Residues: CSVLGGGLLEGFF. This chain joins TRBV29-1 and TRBJ2-1; TRBD2 agrees at 7 bases. The CDR3 runs to 13 residues. Germline CDR1 reads SQVTM; CDR2 reads ANQGSEA. V shed 5 bases and J 15 bases; nucleotides not matched to a gene: 16.